These 25 T cell receptor beta chains share one sample of origin, sequenced in a study of shared clonotypes between healthy human individuals. Sequenced by immunoSEQ multiplex PCR; TCRdb stores in-frame clones only, minus some. The data contain about 92,000 clones, around 43% of them seen just once; the ten biggest clones take up more than 13%. The sequencing input was PBMCs. The origin of the receptors is a woman in her 40s in good health. Some clones in this sample may be carry-over from other donors' samples.

V and J are TRBV2 and TRBJ1-5, with D tentatively TRBD1 (5 bases). CDR3 length equals 15 residues. V was shortened by 6 bases and J by 0 bases, with 12 bases between the two germline ends. Germline V lookup: CDR1 SNHLY, CDR2 FYNNEI. The CDR3 is CASRPGTASNQPQHF. CDR3 DNA: TGTGCCAGCAGGCCAGGGACTGCTAGCAATCAGCCCCAGCATTTT.

This clone was observed a handful of times. The V call is TRBV2, the J call TRBJ2-1; TRBD2 matches at 10 bases. The CDR3 is 14 amino acids. Per germline, CDR1 SNHLY and CDR2 FYNNEI. V lost 7 bases to trimming and J lost 7 bases; unmatched junction nucleotides: 7. DNA of the CDR3: TGTGCCAGCACTCTAGGACTAGCGGAGAATGAGCAGTTCTTC. Translated: CASTLGLAENEQFF.

This clone has ten or more counts. The chain carries TRBV2 and TRBJ2-7; TRBD1 might be the D (6 bases). This CDR3 is 12 amino acids long. Germline CDR1 reads SNHLY; CDR2 reads FYNNEI. Deletions cut 7 bases from V and 3 bases from J, with 10 bases between. This CDR3 reads CASTQGNYEQYF. Here the CDR3 DNA reads TGTGCCAGCACCCAGGGGAACTACGAGCAGTACTTC.

This clone was seen many times. This chain connects TRBV5-4 to TRBJ2-1; 9 positions match TRBD1. Germline values: CDR1 SGHNT, CDR2 YYREEE (reference sequence). This CDR3 spans 15 amino acids. The trim removed 4 bases at V and 4 bases at J, leaving 6 bases unmatched. The CDR3 nucleotides read TGTGCCAGCAGCCAGGGACAGGGCGAATACAATGAGCAGTTCTTC. This translates into CASSQGQGEYNEQFF. Based on the CDR3 plus reference TRBV5-4 and TRBJ2-1, the full variable domain is ETGVTQSPTHLIKTRGQQVTLRCSSQSGHNTVSWYQQALGQGPQFIFQYYREEENGRGNFPPRFSGLQFPNYSSELNVNALELDDSALYLCASSQGQGEYNEQFFGPGTRLTVL.

This chain uses TRBV10-3 with TRBJ1-1; D possibly corresponds to TRBD1 (5 bases). Germline V lookup: CDR1 ENHRY, CDR2 SYGVKD. CDR3 length equals 16 residues. The V and J ends lost 4 bases and 3 bases respectively, with 18 bases between them. CDR3 region: CAISANQGGGYTEAFF. As DNA, the CDR3 is TGTGCCATCAGTGCAAATCAGGGAGGAGGTTACACTGAAGCTTTCTTT.

With respect to this clone: With only one base between it and a far larger clone, this is likely a read error. CDR3 sequence reads: CASSLNQNTEALF. The DNA of the CDR3 is TGCGCCAGCAGCTTGAACCAAAACACTGAAGCTCTCTTT. This chain joins TRBV5-1 and TRBJ1-1; no clear D gene. Germline V CDR1 and CDR2: SGHRS, YFSETQ. The CDR3 extends over 13 amino acids.

This chain connects TRBV28 to TRBJ2-5; D possibly uses TRBD1 or TRBD2 (5 bases each). The tail of the sequence fits TRBJ2-7 better, so the J call may be wrong. Germline loops: CDR1 MDHEN, CDR2 SYDVKM. The CDR3 spans 15 residues. This chain's CDR3 is CASRRFFAGQGEQYF. CDR3 bases: TGTGCCAGCAGACGTTTTTTCGCGGGCCAGGGCGAGCAGTACTTC.

V and J are TRBV11-2 and TRBJ2-7; 11 nucleotides align to TRBD2. The V segment lost 3 bases and the J segment 3 bases; nucleotides outside the gene matches: 1. Per the germline V gene, CDR1 is SGHAT and CDR2 is FQNNGV. The CDR3 covers 14 residues. CDR3 sequence reads: CASSLGTSGYEQYF. In nucleotides, the CDR3 is TGTGCCAGCAGCTTGGGGACTAGCGGCTACGAGCAGTACTTC.

The chain uses TRBV6-5 and TRBJ1-5; no reliable D call. Between the trimmed V and J ends, which lost 2 bases and 9 bases, there was a span of 11 bases. Germline loops: CDR1 MNHEY, CDR2 SVGAGI. This CDR3 has 13 amino acids. CDR3 in amino acids: CASSYREGWPQHF. The CDR3 region has the DNA TGTGCCAGCAGTTACAGGGAAGGATGGCCCCAGCATTTT.

V gene TRBV9 combines with J gene TRBJ2-2; 8 nucleotides agree with TRBD2. CDR1 is SGDLS, CDR2 YYNGEE, per germline. V gave up 1 base and J gave up 0 bases; unmatched junction bases: 2. The CDR3 is 16 residues long. The CDR3 bases are TGTGCCAGCAGCGTAACCGGGGGGGCGAACACCGGGGAGCTGTTTTTT. Amino acid sequence: CASSVTGGANTGELFF.

The V call is TRBV7-8, the J call TRBJ2-7; D ambiguous. V was clipped by 0 bases and J by 2 bases, with 14 bases between them. This CDR3 is 16 amino acids long. CDR1 is SGHVS and CDR2 is FQNEAQ in the germline V gene. Here the CDR3 reads CASSLAKMRKTYEQYF. In DNA, the CDR3 is TGTGCCAGCAGCTTAGCGAAGATGCGGAAAACCTACGAGCAGTACTTC.

V is TRBV6-6 and J is TRBJ2-1, with 8 bases fitting TRBD2. The CDR3 length is 15 residues. Germline CDR1 MNHNY, CDR2 SVGAGI (reference sequence). V shed 11 bases, J shed 1 base, and the junction held 10 bases outside the gene matches. The CDR3 is CAHRAGGRSYNEQFF. The CDR3 DNA is TGTGCCCACCGGGCGGGGGGCCGGTCCTACAATGAGCAGTTCTTC.

Many counts were recorded for this clone. The CDR3: CASSFLRYSPYEQYF. For the CDR3, the DNA is TGTGCCAGCAGTTTCCTCCGCTACTCACCCTACGAGCAGTACTTC. The chain carries TRBV7-9 and TRBJ2-5, with D unclear. The J call may be wrong; the DNA end is better matched by TRBJ2-7. In germline, CDR1 is SEHNR, CDR2 FQNEAQ (reference sequence). This CDR3 spans 15 amino acids.

This clone was counted only a few times. This chain connects TRBV27 to TRBJ2-3; D may be TRBD1 (5 bases). V dropped 4 bases and J dropped 2 bases, with 7 bases sitting between them. The CDR3 loop spans 13 amino acids. Germline values: CDR1 MNHEY, CDR2 SMNVEV (reference sequence). CDR3: CASSSGYTDTQYF. CDR3 coding DNA: TGTGCCAGCAGTTCAGGGTACACAGATACGCAGTATTTT.

This clone was seen a few times. V and J are TRBV18 and TRBJ1-1, with TRBD1 matching 8 bases. V lost 4 bases and J lost 3; bases outside the gene matches: 13. Germline assignment: CDR1 KGHSH and CDR2 LQKENI. CDR3 length equals 17 residues. CDR3 loop: CASSLRPQGVRDTEAFF. CDR3 coding DNA: TGTGCCAGCTCACTGCGCCCACAGGGGGTGAGAGACACTGAAGCTTTCTTT.

This clone was seen many times. A junction boundary mismatches the germline segment, possibly from a read error. V and J are TRBV6-5 and TRBJ2-3; TRBD2 matches at 10 bases. CDR1 MNHEY and CDR2 SVGAGI come from the germline V gene. The CDR3 is 14 amino acids. Written as DNA, the CDR3 is TGTGCCATACGACCGGGACTAGCGTCAGACACGCAGTATTTT. It translates to CAIRPGLASDTQYF.

This chain connects TRBV7-8 to TRBJ2-5; tentative D call: TRBD1 (5 bases). The DNA matches TRBJ2-7 better at its end, which makes the J call doubtful. The CDR3 is made up of 13 amino acids. Germline CDR1 and CDR2: SGHVS and FQNEAQ. CDR3 protein: CASSLQGSNEQYF. The CDR3 DNA sequence: TGTGCCAGCAGCTTACAGGGTTCCAACGAGCAGTACTTC.

Worth noting for this clone: Since a much larger clone is just one base distant, this may be a read error. The genes are TRBV6-1 and TRBJ2-7; 10 bases line up with TRBD1. The germline V gene encodes CDR1 MNHNS and CDR2 SASEGT. The CDR3 loop spans 15 amino acids. CDR3 nucleotide sequence: TGTGCCAGCAGTGTACGACAGGGGGCGTGGTACGAGCAGTGCTTC. Protein sequence: CASSVRQGAWYEQCF.

This clone has at least ten counts. The V and J genes are TRBV20-1 and TRBJ2-7; D perhaps matches TRBD2 (5 bases). The V gene's germline CDR1 is DFQATT and CDR2 SNEGSKA (reference sequence). The CDR3 extends over 11 amino acids. Trimming left V 2 bases short and J 7 bases short, with 9 bases between. Here the CDR3 DNA reads TGCAGTGCTAGAATGGACTTAGAGCAGTACTTC. Encoded protein: CSARMDLEQYF.

This clone was counted only a few times. The rearrangement links TRBV30 to TRBJ2-2; 13 nucleotides match TRBD2. CDR1 GTSNPN and CDR2 SVGIG come from the germline V gene (reference sequence). V was clipped by 3 bases and J by 6 bases; unmatched bases: 4. The CDR3 loop spans 15 amino acids. The CDR3 DNA reads TGTGCCTGGAGAAGACTAGCGGGAGGATCCGGGGAGCTGTTTTTT. Encoded protein: CAWRRLAGGSGELFF.

Comments on this clone: This may come from a read error, since a much larger clone is one base off. The V call is TRBV4-3, the J call TRBJ1-4; D is unclear. Trimming removed 1 base at V and 6 bases at J, with 12 bases between. The CDR3 extends over 15 amino acids. Germline V gene lookup returns CDR1 LGHNA and CDR2 YSLEER. The CDR3 region has the DNA TGCGCCAGCAGCCAAGCGACACCTCCGCATGAAAAACTGTTTTTT. It encodes CASSQATPPHEKLFF.

This chain joins TRBV9 and TRBJ2-7; unclear D gene. The ends were cut back, 2 bases at V and 0 bases at J, with 9 bases in the middle. Germline V lookup: CDR1 SGDLS, CDR2 YYNGEE. The CDR3 consists of 14 residues. The CDR3 protein is CASSVVGNSYEQYF. As DNA, the CDR3 is TGTGCCAGCAGCGTGGTTGGTAACTCCTACGAGCAGTACTTC.

Notes on this clone: A far larger clone is just one base off, so this is likely a read error. The rearrangement links TRBV7-9 to TRBJ2-1; 13 nucleotides line up with TRBD2. Germline V CDR1 and CDR2: SEHNR, FQNEAQ (reference sequence). CDR3 size: 15 residues. V dropped 6 bases and J dropped 8; count of bases not matched to a gene: 7. CDR3 protein: CASSYWTSGRDEQFF. The CDR3 bases are TGTGCCAGCAGTTATTGGACTAGCGGGAGAGATGAGCAGTTCTTC.

The V call is TRBV7-2, the J call TRBJ2-7; 13 bases agree with TRBD2. The V and J ends lost 5 bases and 4 bases, in that order; junction bases with no gene match: 8. The CDR3 runs to 16 residues. Germline values: CDR1 SGHTA, CDR2 FQGNSA. The CDR3 spells CASSVTGTSGIYEQYF. As DNA, the CDR3 is TGTGCCAGCAGCGTAACCGGGACTAGCGGGATTTACGAGCAGTACTTC.

V and J are TRBV4-3 and TRBJ2-5; D not certain. This CDR3 is built from 13 residues. CDR1 is LGHNA, CDR2 YSLEER, per germline. Trimming took 1 base from V and 11 from J, leaving 14 bases between them. This chain's CDR3 is CASSQGDSYGQYF. DNA of the CDR3: TGCGCCAGCAGCCAAGGAGACTCCTACGGGCAGTACTTC.